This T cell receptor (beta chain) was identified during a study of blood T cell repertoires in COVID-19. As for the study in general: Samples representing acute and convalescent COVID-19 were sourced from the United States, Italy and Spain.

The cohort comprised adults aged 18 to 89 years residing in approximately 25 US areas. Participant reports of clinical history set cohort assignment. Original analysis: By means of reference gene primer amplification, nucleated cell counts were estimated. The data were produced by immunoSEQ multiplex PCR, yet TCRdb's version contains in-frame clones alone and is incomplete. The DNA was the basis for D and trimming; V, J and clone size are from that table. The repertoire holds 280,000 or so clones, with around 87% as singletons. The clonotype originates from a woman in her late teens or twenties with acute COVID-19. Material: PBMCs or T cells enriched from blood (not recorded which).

The DNA for the CDR3 is TGTGCCAGCAGTTACTCCGGACAGGTGGAGACCCAGTACTTC. It translates to CASSYSGQVETQYF. The J gene is TRBJ2-5, the V gene TRBV6-2 or TRBV6-3, with TRBD1 matching over 7 bases. CDR1 MNHEY and CDR2 SVGEGT come from the germline V gene. CDR3 length equals 14 residues. The J segment lost 5 bases and the V segment lost 0 bases, leaving 3 bases of the junction unmatched.